The 18 T cell receptor beta chains given below trace back to one sample, sequenced in a study of shared clonotypes between healthy human individuals. The data were produced by immunoSEQ multiplex PCR, yet TCRdb's version contains in-frame clones alone and is incomplete. The sample shows 2 million to 2.5 million clones, approximately 96% of them seen only once. The sample taken for sequencing was naive CD4+ T cells sorted from blood. As to subset: CD45RA+ positively selected. These receptor sequences come from a man aged 18 to 29 in good health.

The genes are TRBV19 and TRBJ1-2; no reliable D call. V was clipped by 3 bases and J by 2 bases, with 10 bases between them. The CDR3 has 14 residues. From germline, CDR1 is LNHDA and CDR2 SQIVND (reference sequence). Written as DNA, the CDR3 is TGTGCCAGTAGTATGATGAGTTCGAACTATGGCTACACCTTC. This gives the protein CASSMMSSNYGYTF.

The chain is built from TRBV4-1 and TRBJ2-5, with D hard to call. In germline, CDR1 is MGHRA, CDR2 YSYEKL. V was trimmed by 0 bases and J by 5 bases, leaving 13 bases between them. The CDR3 has 15 residues. In DNA, the CDR3 is TGCGCCAGCAGCCAAGATTATATAGGTCTGGAGACCCAGTACTTC. Amino acid sequence: CASSQDYIGLETQYF.

The chain joins TRBV6-5 to TRBJ2-1, with 8 bases identical to TRBD2. V was pared by 6 bases and J by 10 bases, with 5 bases of the junction left unmatched. The CDR3 is made up of 12 amino acids. Per the germline V gene, CDR1 is MNHEY and CDR2 is SVGAGI. This chain's CDR3 is CASRPPSGEQFF. The CDR3 coding sequence is TGTGCCAGCAGGCCTCCTAGCGGGGAGCAGTTCTTC.

V is TRBV28 and J is TRBJ1-1; the D is unclear. Trimming pared 7 bases from V and 0 bases from J, leaving 12 bases between. CDR1 is MDHEN, CDR2 SYDVKM, per germline. The CDR3 has 14 residues. CDR3 amino acids: CASKEGGMNTEAFF. The CDR3 DNA reads as TGTGCCAGCAAGGAGGGAGGGATGAACACTGAAGCTTTCTTT.

This rearrangement joins TRBV19 to TRBJ2-5; D unresolved. The ends were cut back, 5 bases at V and 5 bases at J, with 9 bases in the middle. Germline V CDR1 and CDR2: LNHDA, SQIVND (reference sequence). This CDR3 contains 12 residues. In DNA form, the CDR3 reads TGTGCCAGTAGTTCTACGCGGGAGACCCAGTACTTC. It is translated as CASSSTRETQYF.

CDR3 nucleotides: TGTGCCAGCAGCTTGGAGTGGAGACAGGGGCCCGGTGGTGGTACGCAGTATTTT. The encoded protein is CASSLEWRQGPGGGTQYF. The gene calls are TRBV5-4 and TRBJ2-3; 8 nucleotides match TRBD1. The CDR3 is 18 amino acids. Germline assignment: CDR1 SGHNT and CDR2 YYREEE (reference sequence). Trimming cost V 0 bases and J 8 bases; bases outside gene matches: 17. Using reference TRBV5-4 and TRBJ2-3 for the parts outside the CDR3, the full variable domain is ETGVTQSPTHLIKTRGQQVTLRCSSQSGHNTVSWYQQALGQGPQFIFQYYREEENGRGNFPPRFSGLQFPNYSSELNVNALELDDSALYLCASSLEWRQGPGGGTQYFGPGTRLTVL.

The table lists this clone with a count of one. The gene calls are TRBV5-4 and TRBJ2-5, with D tentatively TRBD2 (6 bases). Trimming cost V 1 base and J 5 bases, with 15 bases left between them. Germline CDR1 SGHNT, CDR2 YYREEE (reference sequence). The CDR3 extends over 15 amino acids. CDR3 sequence reads: CASSLRAAGRETQYF. The CDR3 bases are TGTGCCAGCAGCTTGAGGGCGGCGGGACGGGAGACCCAGTACTTC.

The rearrangement links TRBV29-1 to TRBJ2-3, with 11 bases fitting TRBD2. V lost 6 bases to trimming and J lost 8 bases; unmatched junction nucleotides: 13. This CDR3 is 15 amino acids long. Germline-derived CDR1 and CDR2 are SQVTM and ANQGSEA. The CDR3: CSVPGTSGGVATQYF. For the CDR3, the DNA is TGCAGCGTCCCAGGGACTAGCGGTGGGGTGGCTACGCAGTATTTT.

This clone was seen only once. This rearrangement joins TRBV5-1 to TRBJ1-4, with 7 bases lining up with TRBD1. V dropped 4 bases and J dropped 0; count of bases not matched to a gene: 3. This CDR3 has 15 amino acids. CDR1 is SGHRS, CDR2 YFSETQ, per germline. CDR3 loop: CASSATGATNEKLFF. CDR3 nucleotide sequence: TGCGCCAGCAGCGCAACAGGGGCAACTAATGAAAAACTGTTTTTT.

As concerns this clone: This CDR3 is also generated by other DNA sequences in the sample. The rearrangement links TRBV4-1 to TRBJ1-5; D possibly corresponds to TRBD1 (6 bases). Germline CDR1 and CDR2: MGHRA and YSYEKL. V lost 0 bases to trimming and J lost 1 base, with 10 bases between them. This CDR3 region has 16 residues. The CDR3 reads CASSQEGRGSNQPQHF. CDR3 bases: TGCGCCAGCAGCCAAGAAGGCAGGGGAAGCAATCAGCCCCAGCATTTT.

This chain joins TRBV5-6 and TRBJ2-1, with D tentatively TRBD1 or TRBD2 (5 bases each). Trimming took 4 bases from V and 7 from J, leaving 15 bases between them. CDR3 length: 14 residues. CDR1 SGHDT and CDR2 YYEEEE come from the germline V gene. CDR3 sequence reads: CASSEAGRGNEQFF. DNA of the CDR3: TGTGCCAGCAGCGAAGCAGGGAGAGGAAATGAGCAGTTCTTC.

The chain uses TRBV5-1 and TRBJ1-4; TRBD1 might be the D (5 bases). This CDR3 comprises 15 residues. Germline lookup yields CDR1 SGHRS and CDR2 YFSETQ. V was trimmed by 4 bases and J by 2 bases, leaving 12 bases between them. The CDR3 is CASSRDGSTNEKLFF. CDR3 sequence (DNA): TGCGCCAGCAGCAGGGACGGAAGCACTAATGAAAAACTGTTTTTT.

The chain combines TRBV5-6 with TRBJ2-7, with D possibly being TRBD1 or TRBD2 (5 bases each). CDR1 is SGHDT, CDR2 YYEEEE, per germline. The CDR3 totals 14 residues. Trimming cost V 4 bases and J 2 bases, with 13 bases left between them. The CDR3 nucleotides read TGTGCCAGCAGCCCGGGGCCTGGAACCTACGAGCAGTACTTC. Translating gives CASSPGPGTYEQYF.

A remark on this clone: Other DNA variants within this sample encode the same CDR3. This chain links TRBV5-1 with TRBJ1-1; perhaps TRBD1 as D (5 bases). Per germline, CDR1 SGHRS and CDR2 YFSETQ. The CDR3 covers 14 residues. V gave up 4 bases and J gave up 1 base, with 11 bases separating them. The CDR3 loop reads CASSLQVTNTEAFF. CDR3 DNA sequence: TGCGCCAGCAGCCTACAGGTGACGAACACTGAAGCTTTCTTT.

The CDR3 nucleotides read TGTGCCAGCAGCTTAGGGGGCGCCACCGGGGAGCTGTTTTTT. Protein: CASSLGGATGELFF. The chain couples TRBV5-6 to TRBJ2-2, with 7 bases fitting TRBD1. Losses at the gene ends were 2 bases for V and 4 bases for J; bases not matched to a gene: 2. Germline V gene sequence: CDR1 SGHDT, CDR2 YYEEEE. The CDR3 is made up of 14 amino acids.

The rearrangement uses TRBV30 and TRBJ1-2; perhaps TRBD1 as D (5 bases). The CDR3 is 14 residues long. Germline CDR1 is GTSNPN and CDR2 is SVGIG (reference sequence). Trimming removed 2 bases from V and 5 bases from J, with 15 bases in between. The CDR3 loop reads CAWSLLGQAYGYTF. CDR3 sequence (DNA): TGTGCCTGGAGTCTCTTGGGGCAGGCTTATGGCTACACCTTC. Combining the CDR3 with reference TRBV30 and TRBJ1-2 gives the whole variable domain SQTIHQWPATLVQPVGSPLSLECTVEGTSNPNLYWYRQAAGRGLQLLFYSVGIGQISSEVPQNLSASRPQDRQFILSSKKLLLSDSGFYLCAWSLLGQAYGYTFGSGTRLTVV.

This rearrangement joins TRBV7-3 to TRBJ2-4; a possible D gene is TRBD1 (6 bases). Trimming pared 0 bases from V and 3 bases from J, leaving 6 bases between. Germline V gives CDR1 SGHTA, CDR2 FQGTGA. The CDR3 covers 14 residues. The CDR3 sequence: CASSLTGGKNIQYF. The CDR3 DNA is TGTGCCAGCAGCTTAACAGGGGGCAAAAACATTCAGTACTTC.

On this clone itself: Distinct nucleotide sequences in the sample also encode this CDR3. V usage is TRBV5-1 and J usage is TRBJ2-1; 8 nucleotides line up with TRBD2. V dropped 2 bases and J dropped 4; count of bases not matched to a gene: 2. Germline loops: CDR1 SGHRS, CDR2 YFSETQ. This CDR3 spans 14 amino acids. CDR3 DNA: TGCGCCAGCAGCTTAGAGCGGGGGTACAATGAGCAGTTCTTC. As protein: CASSLERGYNEQFF.